The 13 T cell receptor beta chains below come from one sample, sequenced in a study of CD8 T cells in Susac syndrome. RNA totalling roughly 0.45 to 1 ug underwent reverse transcription with random hexamers. TCRdb re-derived calls from the immunoSEQ multiplex PCR reads in MiXCR, one entry per CDR3 protein. The table shows roughly 250,000 distinct CDR3 sequences, with 90% to 96% occurring only once. Sequenced input: CD4+ T cells from PBMCs. The receptors derive from a human donor with Susac syndrome.

V gene TRBV7-6 combines with J gene TRBJ1-5; tentative D call: TRBD1 (6 bases). Trimming took off 4 bases at V and 4 bases at J, with 14 bases between the two ends. The CDR3 is 15 amino acids. The germline gives CDR1 SGHVS, CDR2 FNYEAQ. Here the CDR3 reads CASSSKSGQNQPQHF. CDR3 sequence (DNA): TGTGCCAGCAGCTCTAAGTCGGGACAAAATCAGCCCCAGCATTTT.

This clonotype was picked up one time. This chain connects TRBV5-1 to TRBJ1-3; no clear D. Trimming cost V 3 bases and J 0 bases, with 10 bases left between them. The CDR3 sequence is 15 residues long. Germline V gene data show CDR1 as SGHRS and CDR2 as YFSETQ. The CDR3 protein is CASSSRTGSGNTIYF. The DNA for the CDR3 is TGCGCCAGCAGCTCAAGGACGGGCTCTGGAAACACCATATATTTT.

The J gene is TRBJ2-7, the V gene TRBV5-1, with 9 bases identical to TRBD2. Germline CDR1 is SGHRS and CDR2 is YFSETQ. The ends lost 0 bases at V and 4 bases at J; junction bases unmatched: 5. The CDR3 runs to 15 residues. CDR3 residues: CASSLVASGEYEQYF. Written as DNA, the CDR3 is TGCGCCAGCAGCTTGGTGGCTAGCGGGGAATACGAGCAGTACTTC.

This clonotype was found once. The chain carries TRBV30 and TRBJ2-7; TRBD1 might be the D (6 bases). The germline V gene has CDR1 GTSNPN and CDR2 SVGIG (reference sequence). Trimming shortened V by 2 bases and J by 3 bases, and 8 bases separated the two germline ends. This CDR3 region has 12 residues. As DNA, the CDR3 is TGTGCCTGGAGTCGGGACATCTACGAGCAGTACTTC. Amino acid sequence: CAWSRDIYEQYF.

V gene TRBV28 combines with J gene TRBJ1-5; D is undetermined. This CDR3 is built from 12 residues. Germline V gene sequence: CDR1 MDHEN, CDR2 SYDVKM. V lost 4 bases and J lost 5, with 6 bases in between. CDR3: CASSSRHQPQHF. DNA for the CDR3: TGTGCCAGCAGTTCCCGACATCAGCCCCAGCATTTT. Combining the CDR3 with reference TRBV28 and TRBJ1-5 gives the whole variable domain DVKVTQSSRYLVKRTGEKVFLECVQDMDHENMFWYRQDPGLGLRLIYFSYDVKMKEKGDIPEGYSVSREKKERFSLILESASTNQTSMYLCASSSRHQPQHFGDGTRLSIL.

The V and J genes are TRBV13 and TRBJ2-6; D not certain. Trimming left V 2 bases short and J 0 bases short, with 8 bases between. CDR1 and CDR2 (germline): PRHDT, FYEKMQ (reference sequence). CDR3 size: 16 residues. The CDR3 is CASSLLWTSGANVLTF. DNA for the CDR3: TGTGCCAGCAGCTTACTGTGGACCTCTGGGGCCAACGTCCTGACTTTC.

The chain carries TRBV30 and TRBJ2-1; a possible D gene is TRBD1 (6 bases). This CDR3 is 14 amino acids long. From germline, CDR1 is GTSNPN and CDR2 SVGIG (reference sequence). Trimming cost V 4 bases and J 1 base, with 11 bases left between them. This CDR3 reads CAWNAGASYNEQFF. DNA for the CDR3: TGTGCCTGGAACGCAGGGGCTTCCTACAATGAGCAGTTCTTC.

The chain is built from TRBV20-1 and TRBJ2-3, with D maybe TRBD1 (7 bases). The CDR3 sequence is 14 residues long. Per germline, CDR1 DFQATT and CDR2 SNEGSKA (reference sequence). CDR3 loop: CGGRGGTGTDTQYF. As DNA, the CDR3 is TGCGGGGGGCGAGGGGGGACAGGCACAGATACGCAGTATTTT.

This rearrangement joins TRBV3-1 to TRBJ1-2; D remains unclear. V lost 2 bases and J lost 7, with 11 bases in between. The CDR3 runs to 13 residues. CDR1 LGHDT and CDR2 YNNKEL come from the germline V gene (reference sequence). CDR3 amino acids: CASSQIPAGGYTF. The DNA of the CDR3 is TGTGCCAGCAGCCAAATCCCAGCGGGTGGCTACACCTTC.

This chain joins TRBV9 and TRBJ2-1; D uncertain. This CDR3 is built from 13 residues. V was trimmed by 3 bases and J by 6 bases, leaving 10 bases between them. Germline V CDR1 and CDR2: SGDLS, YYNGEE. For the CDR3, the DNA is TGTGCCAGCAGCGGGCCAAGTGGCAATGAGCAGTTCTTC. Its protein is CASSGPSGNEQFF.

The chain combines TRBV20-1 with TRBJ2-3; 9 bases are a match to TRBD2. CDR1 DFQATT and CDR2 SNEGSKA come from the germline V gene (reference sequence). V shed 0 bases, J shed 2 bases, and the junction held 6 bases outside the gene matches. CDR3 size: 16 residues. The CDR3 DNA reads as TGCAGTGCTAGAGATCCACTAGCGGGTCACACAGATACGCAGTATTTT. This gives the protein CSARDPLAGHTDTQYF.

The V call is TRBV5-1, the J call TRBJ2-5, with 8 bases lining up with TRBD2. This CDR3 has 14 amino acids. The V gene's germline CDR1 is SGHRS and CDR2 YFSETQ. V shed 1 base and J 3 bases; nucleotides not matched to a gene: 2. Written as DNA, the CDR3 is TGCGCCAGCAGCTTGAGGACTAGCAAAGAGACCCAGTACTTC. Translating gives CASSLRTSKETQYF.

The chain joins TRBV5-1 to TRBJ2-5; D not resolved. The CDR3 sequence is 11 residues long. The germline V and J ends were trimmed by 4 bases and 4 bases, with 5 bases remaining between them. CDR1 is SGHRS and CDR2 is YFSETQ in the germline V gene. The CDR3 DNA follows: TGCGCCAGCAGCCCCCCAGAGACCCAGTACTTC. This codes for CASSPPETQYF.